This entry features one T cell receptor beta chain sequence. The record originates from a study of blood T cell repertoires in COVID-19. Method: immunoSEQ multiplex PCR; TCRdb's copy keeps in-frame clones and lacks some. This sample has about 210,000 clones, with roughly nine tenths found just once. Trimming cost V 2 bases and J 6 bases; bases outside gene matches: 9. The CDR3 sequence is 17 residues long. Germline V gene sequence: CDR1 SNHLY, CDR2 FYNNEI. The chain combines TRBV2 with TRBJ2-2; TRBD1 matches 10 bases. This clonotype was sampled from a man in his 70s with acute or convalescent COVID-19. The sequencing input was peripheral blood. The CDR3 DNA is TGTGCCAGCAGTGAATTTATCTGGACAGGGGGAGCCGGGGAGCTGTTTTTT. Protein product: CASSEFIWTGGAGELFF.